These T cell receptor beta chains were read from a single sample in a study of tissue-resident memory T cells in lung cancer. TCRdb re-called the reads through MiXCR, storing one row per CDR3 protein. The table shows 450 to 600 distinct CDR3 sequences, with roughly 21% occurring only once. The sequenced sample was CD103- CD8+ T cells from lung tumor tissue. The receptors derive from a human donor with treatment-naive lung cancer (subtype not recorded). CDR3s include the opening cysteine and the closing phenylalanine or tryptophan. D genes are given only for firm matches. Clone size, where shown, is once, few, many, or a class for clones that have expanded.

clone_size	v_call	j_call	d_call	cdr3_nt	cdr3_aa
medium-sized	TRBV5-6	TRBJ1-1	NA	TGTGCCAGCAGCTTCCATTTTAAGGACGAGGAGCACACTGAAGCTTTCTTT	CASSFHFKDEEHTEAFF
hyperexpanded	TRBV7-9	TRBJ2-7	TRBD1	TGTGCCAGCAGCTCCCTGGACAGGGGCGACTACGAGCAGTACTTC	CASSSLDRGDYEQYF
NA	TRBV28	TRBJ2-1	NA	TGTGCCAGCAGTCGGGACTTTCGCTATGAGCAGTTCTTC	CASSRDFRYEQFF
large	TRBV12-3/TRBV12-4	TRBJ1-5	TRBD1	TGTGCCAGCAGCCTAACAGGGGGGGGGAATCAGCCCCAGCATTTT	CASSLTGGGNQPQHF
large	TRBV7-2	TRBJ1-1	NA	TGTGCCAGCAGCTTAGACGCCCCCGGGCCAATGAACACTGAAGCTTTCTTT	CASSLDAPGPMNTEAFF
medium-sized	TRBV5-4	TRBJ1-1	NA	TGTGCCAGCAGCGCAGGGAGAGGCACTGAAGCTTTCTTT	CASSAGRGTEAFF
medium-sized	TRBV6-5	TRBJ2-3	NA	TGTGCCAGCAGTTACTCACTGTCTAGCACAGATACGCAGTATTTT	CASSYSLSSTDTQYF
large	TRBV9	TRBJ2-7	NA	TGTGCCAGCAGCGTAGGAAGTACAGCAGACTACGAGCAGTACTTC	CASSVGSTADYEQYF
few	TRBV11-3	TRBJ2-1	TRBD2	TGTGCCAGCAGTGACGGGGGGATTGAGCAGTTCTTC	CASSDGGIEQFF
medium-sized	TRBV28	TRBJ2-1	NA	TGTGCCAGCAGTCCCCACTACAATGAGCAGTTCTTC	CASSPHYNEQFF
NA	TRBV2	TRBJ2-2	TRBD2	TGTGCCAGCAGCGGGACTAGCAGGAACACCGGGGAGCTGTTTTTT	CASSGTSRNTGELFF
NA	TRBV20-1	TRBJ1-6	NA	TGCAGTGCCCGGACAGATAATAATTCACCCCTCCACTTT	CSARTDNNSPLHF
large	TRBV5-4	TRBJ2-2	NA	TGTGCCAGCAGCGAGGTCGGGGGAGGGGGACGAGCGAACACCGGGGAGCTGTTTTTT	CASSEVGGGGRANTGELFF
NA	TRBV20-1	TRBJ2-3	NA	TGCAGTGCTAGAAGACTAGATACGCAGTATTTT	CSARRLDTQYF
large	TRBV4-2	TRBJ2-7	TRBD2	TGTGCCAGCAGCGACCGACTAGCTGGGGAGCAGTACTTC	CASSDRLAGEQYF
large	TRBV7-9	TRBJ1-1	NA	TGTGCCAGCAGCTTAGAAATTGCCACTGAAGCTTTCTTT	CASSLEIATEAFF
NA	TRBV13	TRBJ1-1	NA	TGTGCCAGCAGCTTAGAGGGCGAATTAAACACTGAAGCTTTCTTT	CASSLEGELNTEAFF
medium-sized	TRBV27	TRBJ1-6	TRBD1	TGTGCCAGCAGTTTGACAGGGTCCTATAATTCACCCCTCCACTTT	CASSLTGSYNSPLHF
large	TRBV9	TRBJ2-1	TRBD2	TGTGCCAGCAGCGTAGTAGCGACTAGCGATGAGCAGTTCTTC	CASSVVATSDEQFF
large	TRBV20-1	TRBJ2-1	NA	TGCAGTGCTAGAGATCCAGGTGGTGTGGTCTACAATGAGCAGTTCTTC	CSARDPGGVVYNEQFF
few	TRBV16	TRBJ1-2	NA	TGTGCCAGCAGCCAATCGAGGGCCGGCTACACCTTC	CASSQSRAGYTF
large	TRBV5-6	TRBJ1-2	NA	TGTGCCAGCAGCTTCCCCGGGAGGGAATACTATGGCTACACCTTC	CASSFPGREYYGYTF
medium-sized	TRBV4-1	TRBJ2-2	NA	TGCGCCAGCAGCCAAGCCAAGGGTGAACTTCATACGAACACCGGGGAGCTGTTTTTT	CASSQAKGELHTNTGELFF
NA	TRBV29-1	TRBJ2-7	NA	TGCAGCGTTGAACTACGGCAGAGTACCTACGAGCAGTACTTC	CSVELRQSTYEQYF
NA	TRBV12-3/TRBV12-4	TRBJ2-7	TRBD1	TGTGCCAGCAGCCCTCACCGGGACAGGGGGTTCCCTAGCTCCTACGAGCAGTACTTC	CASSPHRDRGFPSSYEQYF
NA	TRBV29-1	TRBJ2-7	NA	TGCAGCGCTGCCGATTCCGAGCAGTACTTC	CSAADSEQYF
NA	TRBV29-1	TRBJ1-1	NA	TGCAGCGTTGACGGCTTTTCATTAAACACTGAAGCTTTCTTT	CSVDGFSLNTEAFF
large	TRBV19	TRBJ1-1	TRBD1	TGTGCCAGTACCCCGACAGGGTTAAACACTGAAGCTTTCTTT	CASTPTGLNTEAFF
medium-sized	TRBV7-9	TRBJ2-1	NA	TGTGCCAGCAGCGGTAATGAGCAGTTCTTC	CASSGNEQFF
few	TRBV18	TRBJ2-7	NA	TGTGCCAGCTCACCAATGTCTAGCAATTCTTACGAGCAGTACTTC	CASSPMSSNSYEQYF
medium-sized	TRBV29-1	TRBJ2-5	NA	TGCAGCGTTTTATCCCTGGGGACCCAGTACTTC	CSVLSLGTQYF
large	TRBV4-3	TRBJ1-6	NA	TGCGCCAGCAGCCAATTCCGGGTTTGGAATTCACCCCTCCACTTT	CASSQFRVWNSPLHF
few	TRBV20-1	TRBJ1-5	TRBD1	TGCAGTTTCTTCCAACAGGGGTCAGGGCAGCCCCAGCATTTT	CSFFQQGSGQPQHF
NA	TRBV10-3	TRBJ1-2	NA	TGTGCCATCAGTGAGTCCGGCCCGGGGGCTGGCTACACCTTC	CAISESGPGAGYTF
NA	TRBV11-2	TRBJ2-6	NA	TGTGCCAGCAGGGGGGTCTCTGGGGCCAACGTCCTGACTTTC	CASRGVSGANVLTF
large	TRBV18	TRBJ2-1	NA	TGTGCCAGCTCACCACCGTTAGGGCATTTGAGCGTCGATGAGCAGTTCTTC	CASSPPLGHLSVDEQFF
large	TRBV7-9	TRBJ2-1	NA	TGTGCCAGCAGCCTCAATCGGGACCCCGACTACAATGAGCAGTTCTTC	CASSLNRDPDYNEQFF
NA	TRBV4-1	TRBJ2-5	NA	TGCGCCAGCATCCAAGCGAGCGGGCCCCAAGAGACCCAGTACTTC	CASIQASGPQETQYF
large	TRBV5-1	TRBJ2-1	TRBD1	TGCGCCAGCAGCTTGGCCCCGGGACAGCCAGACAATGAGCAGTTCTTC	CASSLAPGQPDNEQFF
NA	TRBV15	TRBJ2-6	NA	TGTGCCACAAGGAACTCTGGGGCCAACGTCCTGACTTTC	CATRNSGANVLTF
few	TRBV5-1	TRBJ2-7	NA	TGCGCCAGCAGCTTTCAGGGAAATGACGAGCAGTACTTC	CASSFQGNDEQYF
few	TRBV7-6	TRBJ2-3	NA	TGTGCCAGCAGCTTAGCGCCGCAAGATACGCAGTATTTT	CASSLAPQDTQYF
hyperexpanded	TRBV6-5	TRBJ1-1	TRBD1	TGTGCCAGCAGTTACTTACAGGGGATGAACACTGAAGCTTTCTTT	CASSYLQGMNTEAFF
large	TRBV4-2	TRBJ2-1	TRBD1	TGTGCCAGCAGCCTGGGGACAGGGGACAATGAGCAGTTCTTC	CASSLGTGDNEQFF
large	TRBV7-2	TRBJ1-2	TRBD1	TGTGCCAGCAGCGCCGAATTGGACAGGGGTGACTATGGCTACACCTTC	CASSAELDRGDYGYTF
few	TRBV29-1	TRBJ1-1	TRBD1	TGCAGCGTAGTCCCCTTAGCCCGACAGGGGATGTTCGACACTGAAGCTTTCTTT	CSVVPLARQGMFDTEAFF
large	TRBV2	TRBJ2-7	TRBD2	TGTGCCAGCAGTACCGACAGGGGACTAGCGGGGGTAGCGGACGAGCAGTACTTC	CASSTDRGLAGVADEQYF
large	TRBV29-1	TRBJ2-1	NA	TGCAGCGTAGGTGCAGGGAGGTATGTTGAGCAGTTCTTC	CSVGAGRYVEQFF
medium-sized	TRBV5-4	TRBJ2-1	TRBD2	TGTGCCAGCAGCTTGACTAGCGCGAATGAGCAGTTCTTC	CASSLTSANEQFF